The 10 T cell receptor beta chains reported below all come from one sample, sequenced in a study of graft-versus-host responses after intestinal transplantation. No cognate antigen is known for these TCRs. The repertoire was sequenced with immunoSEQ multiplex PCR; TCRdb's copy has only in-frame clones and lacks some. The data show over 85,000 clones, about 94% seen once. The source material was unstimulated CD8+ T cells sorted from spleen or lymph node cells, sampled before intestinal transplant. These receptors were obtained from a human donor who received an intestinal transplant.

This clone was seen only once. The chain has TRBV5-4 and TRBJ1-5; TRBD1 is a possible D gene (5 bases). This CDR3 has 13 amino acids. CDR1 and CDR2 from the germline V gene are SGHNT and YYREEE (reference sequence). V lost 5 bases, J lost 4 bases, and 10 bases lay in between. For the CDR3, the DNA is TGTGCCAGCAGTGGGGGGGGAAATCAGCCCCAGCATTTT. Translated, it gives CASSGGGNQPQHF.

The chain recombines TRBV9 with TRBJ2-7, with 11 bases lining up with TRBD1. This CDR3 has 16 residues. V lost 0 bases, J lost 2 bases, and 4 bases stayed unmatched. Germline V lookup: CDR1 SGDLS, CDR2 YYNGEE. The CDR3 spells CASSVEGGQGAYEQYF. CDR3 in DNA: TGTGCCAGCAGCGTAGAGGGGGGACAGGGGGCCTACGAGCAGTACTTC.

The chain joins TRBV29-1 to TRBJ2-7; TRBD1 is a possible D gene (8 bases). The V end was cut by 7 bases, the J end by 3 bases, with 16 bases between. From germline, CDR1 is SQVTM and CDR2 ANQGSEA. There are 13 residues in the CDR3. In DNA, the CDR3 is TGCAGCGCAGCGGGACAGGCAAGCTACGAGCAGTACTTC. This sequence encodes CSAAGQASYEQYF.

The chain links TRBV19 to TRBJ1-5; 7 nucleotides align to TRBD1. The CDR3 length is 12 residues. The V segment lost 8 bases and the J segment 5 bases; nucleotides outside the gene matches: 3. The V gene's germline CDR1 is LNHDA and CDR2 SQIVND (reference sequence). CDR3 sequence (DNA): TGTGCCAGTGTACAGGGGTATCAGCCCCAGCATTTT. It translates to CASVQGYQPQHF.

This clone was recorded once. This chain connects TRBV4-1 to TRBJ2-2; D unclear. The CDR3 length is 16 residues. Germline CDR1 reads MGHRA; CDR2 reads YSYEKL. V was shortened by 3 bases and J by 5 bases, with 16 bases between the two germline ends. As DNA, the CDR3 is TGCGCCAGCAGCCACCTTTTTTTGCCCGAAACCGGGGAGCTGTTTTTT. It codes for CASSHLFLPETGELFF.

The genes are TRBV7-9 and TRBJ2-3; the match to TRBD1 covers 11 bases. The V and J ends lost 3 bases and 4 bases, in that order; junction bases with no gene match: 3. The CDR3 contains 15 residues. CDR1 SEHNR and CDR2 FQNEAQ come from the germline V gene (reference sequence). The CDR3 here is CASSLGTGGPDTQYF. CDR3 DNA sequence: TGTGCCAGCAGCTTGGGGACAGGGGGTCCAGATACGCAGTATTTT.

The genes are TRBV4-1 and TRBJ2-7; 8 positions agree with TRBD2. The CDR3 is 15 amino acids. V lost 0 bases to trimming and J lost 7 bases; unmatched junction nucleotides: 8. CDR1 MGHRA and CDR2 YSYEKL come from the germline V gene. CDR3: CASSQETPGGWEQYF. The CDR3 DNA reads TGCGCCAGCAGCCAAGAGACGCCGGGAGGGTGGGAGCAGTACTTC.

This clone turned up a few times. The chain recombines TRBV10-3 with TRBJ1-2, with 7 bases that match TRBD1. With 2 bases clipped from V and 6 bases from J, the junction kept 12 bases outside the gene matches. From germline, CDR1 is ENHRY and CDR2 SYGVKD. The CDR3 length is 16 residues. The CDR3 DNA reads as TGTGCCATCAGTGAGGAAGGGACAGTGCTTCCCCATGGCTACACCTTC. Translating gives CAISEEGTVLPHGYTF.

The CDR3 protein is CASSYNPAGAFF. The CDR3 coding sequence is TGTGCCAGCAGCTATAACCCAGCCGGAGCTTTCTTT. V is TRBV5-8 and J is TRBJ1-1, with D uncertain. V gave up 3 bases and J gave up 10 bases, with 13 bases separating them. The V gene's germline CDR1 is SGHTS and CDR2 YDEGEE. The CDR3 covers 12 residues.

V gene TRBV11-2 combines with J gene TRBJ1-2; weak D call: TRBD1 (6 bases). CDR3 length: 14 amino acids. V was cut by 5 bases and J by 7 bases, with 17 bases left in between. Germline CDR1 SGHAT, CDR2 FQNNGV. CDR3 sequence reads: CASSPEGGGPGYTF. The CDR3 DNA reads as TGTGCCAGCAGCCCAGAGGGGGGCGGTCCTGGCTACACCTTC.